One sample yielded the 21 T cell receptor beta chains listed below, sequenced in a study of HIV-infected children after antiretroviral therapy interruption. Noted treatment: PENTA 11 planned treatment interruption arm or continuous ART arm. RNA-based 3' RACE libraries used unique molecular identifiers. TCRdb reanalysed the 3' RACE reads using MiXCR and keeps one entry per CDR3 protein. The sample has 90,000 or so distinct CDR3 sequences, 6.9% seen once; the top ten hold roughly 1%. This sample comprised CD45RA+ CD4+ T cells from PBMCs, pooled from several time points, obtained from a donor given antiretroviral therapy, either interrupted or continuous. Noted subset: naive CD4+ CD45RA+ CD45RO- T cells. The receptors shown here come from a pool of human donors with HIV.

About this clonotype: This sequence may be a read error, since a much larger clone differs from it by one base. The chain couples TRBV5-1 to TRBJ2-3; D perhaps matches TRBD2 (5 bases). The V gene's germline CDR1 is SGHRS and CDR2 YFSETQ. The CDR3 extends over 13 amino acids. The CDR3 nucleotides are TGCACCAGTCGATACGGGGGCACAGATACGCAGTATTTT. Its translation: CTSRYGGTDTQYF.

This clonotype was found many times. The CDR3: CSAEGQNHGLTGELFF. As DNA, the CDR3 is TGCAGTGCTGAAGGACAGAACCACGGACTCACCGGGGAGCTGTTTTTT. V gene TRBV20-1 combines with J gene TRBJ2-2; perhaps TRBD1 as D (6 bases). The CDR3 extends over 16 amino acids. Germline V gene sequence: CDR1 DFQATT, CDR2 SNEGSKA (reference sequence). V shed 5 bases and J shed 4 bases, with 20 bases lying between them.

This clonotype was found many times. CDR3 region: CASSVGQEALWPQHF. In DNA, the CDR3 is TGTGCCAGCAGCGTGGGACAGGAGGCCCTATGGCCCCAGCATTTT. The chain employs TRBV9 and TRBJ1-5; the match to TRBD1 covers 8 bases. This CDR3 is 15 amino acids long. V trimming: 2 bases; J trimming: 9 bases; junction bases outside the gene matches: 10. Germline V CDR1 and CDR2: SGDLS, YYNGEE. Looking up the rest from reference TRBV9 and TRBJ1-5 gives the full variable domain: DSGVTQTPKHLITATGQRVTLRCSPRSGDLSVYWYQQSLDQGLQFLIQYYNGEERAKGNILERFSAQQFPDLHSELNLSSLELGDSALYFCASSVGQEALWPQHFGDGTRLSIL.

This clonotype was counted only a few times. A junction end diverges from the germline sequence, so it may reflect a read error. The CDR3, as DNA: TGTGCCACCAGTGATCGCAGCGGGACAGGGAACAATGAGCAGTTCTTC. It yields the protein CATSDRSGTGNNEQFF. The chain combines TRBV6-1 with TRBJ2-1; 9 nucleotides align to TRBD1. This CDR3 region has 16 residues. CDR1 is MNHNS, CDR2 SASEGT, per germline.

Sample share makes this clonotype medium-sized (0.01 to 0.1%). The rearrangement links TRBV5-1 to TRBJ1-2, with 7 nucleotides matching TRBD1. Looked up from germline, CDR1 is SGHRS and CDR2 is YFSETQ. The length of the CDR3 is 13 residues. With V trimmed by 4 bases and J by 8 bases, 8 bases remained unmatched. CDR3 DNA: TGCGCCAGCAGCCAGACAGGGAAACGCGGCTACACCTTC. Its translation is CASSQTGKRGYTF.

This clonotype was observed many times. This sequence joins TRBV5-1 and TRBJ2-1; D remains ambiguous. CDR1 and CDR2 (germline): SGHRS, YFSETQ. The CDR3 consists of 16 residues. V lost 4 bases and J lost 3, with 17 bases in between. CDR3 amino acids: CASSLIKSQGYNEQFF. The CDR3 DNA follows: TGCGCCAGCAGCCTAATCAAGAGCCAAGGCTACAATGAGCAGTTCTTC.

This clonotype was seen repeatedly, ten times or more. The V gene is TRBV5-1, the J gene TRBJ2-1; TRBD2 aligns across 11 bases. Germline trimming cut 1 base from V and 7 bases from J; bases unmatched to any gene: 7. CDR3 length equals 16 residues. Looked up from germline, CDR1 is SGHRS and CDR2 is YFSETQ. The CDR3 DNA sequence: TGCGCCAGCAGCTTGACAACTAGCGGGAGTAATAATGAGCAGTTCTTC. Translation: CASSLTTSGSNNEQFF.

The sample holds many counts of this clonotype. This sequence joins TRBV11-2 and TRBJ2-1; D is unresolved. The CDR3 has 13 amino acids. The germline CDR1 and CDR2 sequences are SGHAT and FQNNGV. V was shortened by 5 bases and J by 5 bases, with 10 bases between the two germline ends. In DNA form, the CDR3 reads TGTGCCAGCAGCACCGACCGAAACAATGAGCAGTTCTTC. This codes for CASSTDRNNEQFF. Looking up the rest from reference TRBV11-2 and TRBJ2-1 gives the full variable domain: EAGVAQSPRYKIIEKRQSVAFWCNPISGHATLYWYQQILGQGPKLLIQFQNNGVVDDSQLPKDRFSAERLKGVDSTLKIQPAKLEDSAVYLCASSTDRNNEQFFGPGTRLTVL.

At least ten counts were recorded for this clonotype. The chain couples TRBV7-3 to TRBJ2-2; possibly TRBD1 for D (5 bases). V lost 2 bases to trimming and J lost 2 bases, with 12 bases between them. This CDR3 is built from 16 residues. CDR1 and CDR2 from the germline V gene are SGHTA and FQGTGA. This CDR3 reads CASSLGARANTGELFF. The CDR3 DNA follows: TGTGCCAGCAGCTTAGGGGCCAGGGCTAACACCGGGGAGCTGTTTTTT.

This clonotype occurred many times. The chain has TRBV11-2 and TRBJ2-5, with 10 bases lining up with TRBD2. J was trimmed by 5 bases and V by 5 bases; bases with no gene match: 8. The CDR3 covers 15 residues. Germline V gives CDR1 SGHAT, CDR2 FQNNGV. This CDR3 is CASSPSGGVSETQYF. The CDR3 region has the DNA TGTGCCAGCAGCCCTAGCGGGGGAGTTTCGGAGACCCAGTACTTC.

This clonotype occurred many times. The rearrangement uses TRBV3-1 and TRBJ2-6; D remains unclear. Germline-derived CDR1 and CDR2 are LGHDT and YNNKEL (reference sequence). V lost 1 base and J 0 bases, leaving 4 bases between the germline ends. The CDR3 extends over 15 amino acids. Here the CDR3 DNA reads TGTGCCAGCAGCCAAGCCCTCTCTGGGGCCAACGTCCTGACTTTC. Encoded protein: CASSQALSGANVLTF. Full variable domain (missing parts from reference TRBV3-1 and TRBJ2-6): DTAVSQTPKYLVTQMGNDKSIKCEQNLGHDTMYWYKQDSKKFLKIMFSYNNKELIINETVPNRFSPKSPDKAHLNLHINSLELGDSAVYFCASSQALSGANVLTFGAGSRLTVL.

This clonotype was found many times. The chain links TRBV4-1 to TRBJ2-5; TRBD2 agrees at 9 bases. The CDR3 length is 15 residues. After removal of 3 bases from V and 5 bases from J, the junction contained 7 bases not matched to a gene. The germline gives CDR1 MGHRA, CDR2 YSYEKL. The CDR3 protein is CASSQGTSLSETQYF. CDR3 nucleotide sequence: TGCGCCAGCAGCCAGGGGACTAGCCTCAGCGAGACCCAGTACTTC.

In its sample, this clonotype was seen many times. The chain uses TRBV12-3 or TRBV12-4 and TRBJ1-2; 9 bases match TRBD1. This CDR3 has 15 amino acids. Trimming cost V 2 bases and J 5 bases; bases outside gene matches: 6. In DNA form, the CDR3 reads TGTGCCAGCAGTTTATACCCGGGACAGGGTTATGGCTACACCTTC. It is translated as CASSLYPGQGYGYTF.

This clonotype was counted at least ten times. V is TRBV18 and J is TRBJ1-2, with TRBD1 matching over 7 bases. V shed 6 bases and J 4 bases; nucleotides not matched to a gene: 14. Germline-derived CDR1 and CDR2 are KGHSH and LQKENI. The CDR3 sequence is 16 residues long. CDR3 coding DNA: TGTGCCAGCTCCCAATCCGGGACAGTAGTTTTCTATGGCTACACCTTC. Encoded protein: CASSQSGTVVFYGYTF.

This clonotype was seen at least ten times. The genes are TRBV3-1 and TRBJ2-3; no reliable D call. The CDR3 runs to 11 residues. With 1 base removed from V and 5 bases from J, the gap between germline ends came to 1 base. Germline V gene data show CDR1 as LGHDT and CDR2 as YNNKEL (reference sequence). The CDR3 region is CASSQGDTQYF. The DNA for the CDR3 is TGTGCCAGCAGCCAAGGAGATACGCAGTATTTT.

This clonotype was found a few times. One end of the junction fails to match germline, which may point to a read error. The gene calls are TRBV28 and TRBJ1-5; no firm D call. Per germline, CDR1 MDHEN and CDR2 SYDVKM. This CDR3 has 12 amino acids. The CDR3 region is CAISSPNQPQHF. In DNA, the CDR3 is TGTGCCATCAGTTCTCCTAATCAGCCCCAGCATTTT.

This clonotype has a count of ten or more. The J gene is TRBJ2-4, the V gene TRBV30; TRBD1 might be the D (6 bases). The CDR3 is 18 amino acids. The V gene lost 2 bases and the J gene lost 0 bases, with 20 bases spanning the gap. From germline, CDR1 is GTSNPN and CDR2 SVGIG (reference sequence). CDR3 loop: CAWSHAGTTLLAKNIQYF. In DNA, the CDR3 is TGTGCCTGGAGTCATGCCGGGACAACCCTACTAGCCAAAAACATTCAGTACTTC.

This clonotype was picked up many times. The J gene is TRBJ1-1, the V gene TRBV7-9; D ambiguous. The ends were cut back, 2 bases at V and 5 bases at J, with 15 bases in the middle. The CDR3 covers 15 residues. Germline V gene data show CDR1 as SEHNR and CDR2 as FQNEAQ (reference sequence). CDR3 coding DNA: TGTGCCAGCAGCTTACCTGACATGGGAAAGACTGAAGCTTTCTTT. Translated: CASSLPDMGKTEAFF.

On this clonotype itself: This may be a read error: a much more frequent sequence differs by one nucleotide. The chain joins TRBV5-4 to TRBJ1-5, with D possibly TRBD1 on 6 matching bases. This CDR3 spans 16 amino acids. Germline values: CDR1 SGHNT, CDR2 YYREEE (reference sequence). Between the trimmed V and J ends, which lost 0 bases and 8 bases, there was a span of 18 bases. CDR3 nucleotide sequence: TGTGCCAGCAGCTTGGCTACAGGGAGCCTCCGTAAGCCCCAGCATTTT. Amino acid sequence: CASSLATGSLRKPQHF. The entire variable domain, with the rest obtained from reference TRBV5-4 and TRBJ1-5, is as follows: ETGVTQSPTHLIKTRGQQVTLRCSSQSGHNTVSWYQQALGQGPQFIFQYYREEENGRGNFPPRFSGLQFPNYSSELNVNALELDDSALYLCASSLATGSLRKPQHFGDGTRLSIL.

This clonotype was seen at least ten times. The gene calls are TRBV5-1 and TRBJ2-7; the D gene is possibly TRBD1 (7 bases). The CDR3 extends over 14 amino acids. V shed 4 bases and J shed 3 bases, with 14 bases lying between them. From germline, CDR1 is SGHRS and CDR2 YFSETQ. The CDR3 here is CASSIRGTVYEQYF. The CDR3 nucleotides are TGCGCCAGCAGCATACGGGGGACAGTCTACGAGCAGTACTTC.

This clonotype was counted at least ten times. The chain uses TRBV15 and TRBJ2-7; 7 bases agree with TRBD1. The CDR3 sequence is 15 residues long. The germline gives CDR1 LNHNV, CDR2 YYDKDF (reference sequence). V lost 2 bases to trimming and J lost 0 bases; unmatched junction nucleotides: 4. In nucleotides, the CDR3 is TGTGCCACCAGCAGAATATGGGACAGCTCCTACGAGCAGTACTTC. It encodes CATSRIWDSSYEQYF.